The 9 T cell receptor beta chains in this list originate from one sample, sequenced in a study of shared clonotypes between healthy human individuals. Sequencing was performed with immunoSEQ multiplex PCR; in TCRdb, only in-frame clones are kept and a portion is missing. This table holds some 550,000 clones, around 97% found once. Sequences were obtained from naive CD4+ T cells sorted from blood. Subset: CD45RA+ positively selected. The receptors stem from a woman aged 25 to 39 in good health.

This sequence joins TRBV5-1 and TRBJ2-3; TRBD2 agrees at 12 bases. The V gene end was trimmed by 3 bases and the J gene end by 6 bases; junction bases not matched to a gene: 8. CDR1 and CDR2 from the germline V gene are SGHRS and YFSETQ. This CDR3 contains 16 residues. CDR3 sequence: CASSYRTSGMSDTQYF. CDR3 bases: TGCGCCAGCAGCTACCGGACTAGCGGGATGTCGGATACGCAGTATTTT. Full variable domain (rest looked up from reference TRBV5-1 and TRBJ2-3): KAGVTQTPRYLIKTRGQQVTLSCSPISGHRSVSWYQQTPGQGLQFLFEYFSETQRNKGNFPGRFSGRQFSNSRSEMNVSTLELGDSALYLCASSYRTSGMSDTQYFGPGTRLTVL.

V is TRBV2 and J is TRBJ2-3; D tentatively fits TRBD1 or TRBD2 (5 bases each). V dropped 6 bases and J dropped 4 bases, with 8 bases sitting between them. Germline-derived CDR1 and CDR2 are SNHLY and FYNNEI. The CDR3 has 12 residues. The DNA for the CDR3 is TGTGCCAGCAGGGGGGATCCAGATACGCAGTATTTT. It codes for CASRGDPDTQYF. The full variable domain, in which reference TRBV2 and TRBJ2-3 provide the parts outside the CDR3, is EPEVTQTPSHQVTQMGQEVILRCVPISNHLYFYWYRQILGQKVEFLVSFYNNEISEKSEIFDDQFSVERPDGSNFTLKIRSTKLEDSAMYFCASRGDPDTQYFGPGTRLTVL.

In regard to this clone: The same CDR3 can be traced to other DNA sequences in this sample. V gene TRBV28 combines with J gene TRBJ2-7, with TRBD1 matching over 8 bases. V was clipped by 3 bases and J by 5 bases; unmatched bases: 3. Germline loops: CDR1 MDHEN, CDR2 SYDVKM. CDR3 length: 13 amino acids. This chain's CDR3 is CASSLDRVHEQYF. For the CDR3, the DNA is TGTGCCAGCAGTTTGGACAGGGTCCACGAGCAGTACTTC. The full variable domain, completed using reference TRBV28 and TRBJ2-7, is DVKVTQSSRYLVKRTGEKVFLECVQDMDHENMFWYRQDPGLGLRLIYFSYDVKMKEKGDIPEGYSVSREKKERFSLILESASTNQTSMYLCASSLDRVHEQYFGPGTRLTVT.

This sequence joins TRBV6-5 and TRBJ2-7; unclear D gene. The germline V gene has CDR1 MNHEY and CDR2 SVGAGI. Deletions cut 0 bases from V and 6 bases from J, with 12 bases between. The CDR3 length is 14 residues. The CDR3 DNA reads TGTGCCAGCAGTTACTCGAGCTTACGAGCCGAGCAGTACTTC. Translation gives CASSYSSLRAEQYF.

This clone has a single count. This chain links TRBV28 with TRBJ2-3; D perhaps matches TRBD2 (5 bases). CDR3 length: 16 residues. The V gene's germline CDR1 is MDHEN and CDR2 SYDVKM. The CDR3 protein is CAPKERRTGLTDTQYF. Written as DNA, the CDR3 is TGTGCACCCAAGGAGCGGCGGACGGGTTTGACAGATACGCAGTATTTT. The variable domain in full, with the rest retrieved from reference TRBV28 and TRBJ2-3, is DVKVTQSSRYLVKRTGEKVFLECVQDMDHENMFWYRQDPGLGLRLIYFSYDVKMKEKGDIPEGYSVSREKKERFSLILESASTNQTSMYLCAPKERRTGLTDTQYFGPGTRLTVL.

The chain couples TRBV27 to TRBJ1-4; weak D call: TRBD1 (5 bases). CDR3 length equals 16 residues. Germline CDR1 is MNHEY and CDR2 is SMNVEV (reference sequence). Deletions cut 6 bases from V and 8 bases from J, with 22 bases between. The CDR3 nucleotides read TGTGCCAGCAGCCCCAGGGCGGCGGGAGGGCTAGAAAAACTGTTTTTT. Its translation: CASSPRAAGGLEKLFF.

The chain recombines TRBV28 with TRBJ2-1; TRBD2 agrees at 13 bases. The CDR3 covers 15 residues. Trimming cost V 5 bases and J 6 bases; bases outside gene matches: 4. From germline, CDR1 is MDHEN and CDR2 SYDVKM. Written as DNA, the CDR3 is TGTGCCAGCAGTACTAGCGGGAGGGCCTTCAATGAGCAGTTCTTC. It is translated as CASSTSGRAFNEQFF.

This chain joins TRBV6-5 and TRBJ2-5; TRBD1 agrees at 9 bases. Germline CDR1 MNHEY, CDR2 SVGAGI. The CDR3 length is 14 residues. Trimming removed 6 bases from V and 4 bases from J; junction bases left unmatched: 6. CDR3 nucleotides: TGTGCCAGCAGATACAGGGGGCAGGGAGAGACCCAGTACTTC. Translation gives CASRYRGQGETQYF.

The V call is TRBV29-1, the J call TRBJ2-1; D is undetermined. There are 10 residues in the CDR3. Trimming removed 7 bases from V and 7 bases from J, with 8 bases in between. Per germline, CDR1 SQVTM and CDR2 ANQGSEA. The CDR3: CSGSENEQFF. CDR3 bases: TGCAGCGGATCCGAGAATGAGCAGTTCTTC.